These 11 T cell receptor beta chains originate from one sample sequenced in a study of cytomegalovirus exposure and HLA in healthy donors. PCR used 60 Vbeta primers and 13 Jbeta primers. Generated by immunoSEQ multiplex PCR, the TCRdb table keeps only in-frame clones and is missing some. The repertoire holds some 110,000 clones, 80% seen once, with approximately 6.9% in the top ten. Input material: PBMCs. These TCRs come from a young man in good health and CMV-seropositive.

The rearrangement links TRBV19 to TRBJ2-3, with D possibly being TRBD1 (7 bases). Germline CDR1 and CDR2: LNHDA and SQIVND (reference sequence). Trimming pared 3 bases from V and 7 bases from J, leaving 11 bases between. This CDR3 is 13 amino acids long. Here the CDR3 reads CASSIRGVNTQYF. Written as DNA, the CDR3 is TGTGCCAGTAGTATCAGGGGGGTGAATACGCAGTATTTT.

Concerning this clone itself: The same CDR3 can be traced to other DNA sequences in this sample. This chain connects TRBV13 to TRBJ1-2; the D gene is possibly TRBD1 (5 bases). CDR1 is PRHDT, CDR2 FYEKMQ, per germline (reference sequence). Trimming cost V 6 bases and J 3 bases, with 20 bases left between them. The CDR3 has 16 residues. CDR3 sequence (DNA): TGTGCCAGCAGGGAAAGGCGGGCCAGGGAGGACTATGGCTACACCTTC. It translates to CASRERRAREDYGYTF.

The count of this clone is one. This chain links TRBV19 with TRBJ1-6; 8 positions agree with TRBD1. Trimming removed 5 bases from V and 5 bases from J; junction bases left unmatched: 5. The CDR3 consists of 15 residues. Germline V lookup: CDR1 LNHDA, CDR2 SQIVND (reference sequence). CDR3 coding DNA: TGTGCCAGTAGTGTGGGACAGGTGGATAATTCACCCCTCCACTTT. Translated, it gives CASSVGQVDNSPLHF.

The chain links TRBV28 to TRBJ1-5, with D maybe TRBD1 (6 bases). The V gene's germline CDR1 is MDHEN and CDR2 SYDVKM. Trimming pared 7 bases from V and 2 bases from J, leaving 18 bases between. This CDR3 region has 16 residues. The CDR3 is CASTPGPGEGNQPQHF. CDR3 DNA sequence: TGTGCCAGCACCCCCGGACCAGGGGAAGGCAATCAGCCCCAGCATTTT.

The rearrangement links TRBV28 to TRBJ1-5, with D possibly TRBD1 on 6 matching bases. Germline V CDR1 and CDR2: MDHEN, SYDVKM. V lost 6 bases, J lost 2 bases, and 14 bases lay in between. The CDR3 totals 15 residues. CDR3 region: CASSSGQLGNQPQHF. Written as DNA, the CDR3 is TGTGCCAGCAGCTCCGGACAGCTCGGCAATCAGCCCCAGCATTTT.

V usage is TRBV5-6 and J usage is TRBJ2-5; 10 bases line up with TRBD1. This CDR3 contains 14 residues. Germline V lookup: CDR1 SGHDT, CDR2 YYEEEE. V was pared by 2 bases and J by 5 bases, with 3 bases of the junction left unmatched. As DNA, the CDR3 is TGTGCCAGCAGCTTCGACAGGGGGCACGAGACCCAGTACTTC. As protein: CASSFDRGHETQYF.

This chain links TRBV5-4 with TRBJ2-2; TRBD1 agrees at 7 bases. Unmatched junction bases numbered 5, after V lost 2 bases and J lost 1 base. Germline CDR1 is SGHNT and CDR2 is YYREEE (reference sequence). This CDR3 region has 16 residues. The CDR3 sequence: CASSLGGRLNTGELFF. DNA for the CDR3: TGTGCCAGCAGCTTAGGGGGCCGGCTGAACACCGGGGAGCTGTTTTTT.

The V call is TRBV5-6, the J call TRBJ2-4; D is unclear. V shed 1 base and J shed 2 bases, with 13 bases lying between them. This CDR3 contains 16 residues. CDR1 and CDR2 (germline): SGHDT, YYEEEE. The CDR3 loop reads CASSLPGPLTKNIQYF. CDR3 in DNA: TGTGCCAGCAGCTTGCCTGGGCCCCTAACCAAAAACATTCAGTACTTC.

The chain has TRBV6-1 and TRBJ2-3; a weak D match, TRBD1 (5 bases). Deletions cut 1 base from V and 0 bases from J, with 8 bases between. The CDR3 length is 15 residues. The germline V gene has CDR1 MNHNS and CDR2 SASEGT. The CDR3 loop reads CASSEGGASTDTQYF. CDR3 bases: TGTGCCAGCAGTGAAGGGGGCGCCAGCACAGATACGCAGTATTTT.

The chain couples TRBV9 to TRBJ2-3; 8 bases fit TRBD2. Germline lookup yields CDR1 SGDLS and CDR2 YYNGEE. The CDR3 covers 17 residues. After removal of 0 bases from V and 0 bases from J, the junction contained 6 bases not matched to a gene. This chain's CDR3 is CASSVGRGGTSTDTQYF. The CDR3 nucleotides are TGTGCCAGCAGCGTAGGTCGGGGGGGCACTAGCACAGATACGCAGTATTTT.

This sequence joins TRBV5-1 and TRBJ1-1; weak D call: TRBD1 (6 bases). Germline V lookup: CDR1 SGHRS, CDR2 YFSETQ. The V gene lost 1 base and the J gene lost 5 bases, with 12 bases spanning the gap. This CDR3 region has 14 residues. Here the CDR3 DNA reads TGCGCCAGCAGCTTGAACCAGGGGCGGACTGAAGCTTTCTTT. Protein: CASSLNQGRTEAFF.